This entry concerns a single T cell receptor beta chain. The junction does not match germline at one end; this may be a read error. The study ran its PCR with 60 Vbeta and 13 Jbeta primers. Only in-frame clones appear in the TCRdb table, and some are missing; sequencing was by immunoSEQ multiplex PCR. The sample includes more than 140,000 clones, roughly 85% seen only once; the top ten take 0.5% to 0.85%. Donors consisted of healthy bone marrow donors. The data were obtained in a study of cytomegalovirus exposure and HLA in healthy donors. In germline, CDR1 is SEHNR, CDR2 FQNEAQ (reference sequence). This CDR3 contains 13 residues.

This clonotype was sampled from a male donor in good health and CMV-seronegative. Sequencing used PBMCs. The J gene is TRBJ1-1, the V gene TRBV7-9; D remains unclear. CDR3 region: CSSSFAGNTEAFF. CDR3 bases: TGTTCCAGCAGCTTTGCGGGGAACACTGAAGCTTTCTTT.